Below, 30 T cell receptor beta chains from the same sample are listed, as sequenced in a study of human T cells and chemical hapten exposure (dated by TCRdb to the early 2020s). The sample's time point label, decoded: patch test 3, about 24 weeks after DPC sensitization. The treatment or condition label corresponds to: therapeutic diphenylcyclopropenone sensitization with weekly scalp DPC. The library came from RACE. Sequencing relied on a NextSeq 500. The public reads were reanalyzed by TCRdb: fastp trimming at Q25, MiXCR alignment, in-frame beta chains only. A single entry per CDR3 protein holds the most common genes and DNA from its merged rows. This sample lists tens of thousands of distinct CDR3 sequences; roughly a tenth were detected once. Approximately 15% of the sample goes to the ten largest clones. Source: whole blood, taken in connection with sensitization to the hapten diphenylcyclopropenone (DPC). The receptors stem from a woman between 35 and 50 years old with alopecia areata. Some clones in this sample may be carry-over from other donors' samples.

The V gene is TRBV4-2, the J gene TRBJ1-2; D perhaps matches TRBD1 (6 bases). Germline values: CDR1 LGHNA, CDR2 YNFKEQ. V was trimmed by 5 bases and J by 4 bases, leaving 20 bases between them. The CDR3 runs 16 residues. In nucleotides, the CDR3 is TGTGCCAGCAGCACCACCGGGACATCACTCGGCTATGGCTACACCTTC. This gives the protein CASSTTGTSLGYGYTF.

This clonotype was counted between two and nine times. The rearrangement uses TRBV7-2 and TRBJ1-2, with D perhaps TRBD1 (5 bases). This CDR3 has 16 amino acids. Germline V gene lookup returns CDR1 SGHTA and CDR2 FQGNSA. V was clipped by 1 base and J by 2 bases, with 14 bases between them. The CDR3 coding sequence is TGTGCCAGCAGCTTAGGGTTTATTGGGGGGAACTATGGCTACACCTTC. The encoded protein is CASSLGFIGGNYGYTF.

CDR3: CASSLLAGGAQYF. The CDR3 nucleotides are TGTGCCAGCAGCTTACTAGCGGGGGGGGCGCAGTATTTT. The chain links TRBV7-6 to TRBJ2-3; 12 bases agree with TRBD2. The trim removed 2 bases at V and 10 bases at J, leaving 1 base unmatched. CDR1 is SGHVS, CDR2 FNYEAQ, per germline. The CDR3 totals 13 residues.

The chain links TRBV9 to TRBJ2-1, with D hard to call. The germline V gene has CDR1 SGDLS and CDR2 YYNGEE. The CDR3 runs to 13 residues. Trimming took 4 bases from V and 7 from J, leaving 12 bases between them. CDR3 amino acids: CASSSSSGNEQFF. The CDR3 nucleotides read TGTGCCAGCAGCAGTAGCTCCGGGAATGAGCAGTTCTTC.

The table lists this clonotype with many counts. The chain recombines TRBV28 with TRBJ1-5; 7 bases fit TRBD1. J was trimmed by 4 bases and V by 4 bases; bases with no gene match: 16. This CDR3 region has 18 residues. Germline CDR1 reads MDHEN; CDR2 reads SYDVKM. The chain's CDR3 is CASSSTRQQGRRNQPQHF. In DNA form, the CDR3 reads TGTGCCAGCAGTTCGACCCGACAACAGGGGAGGAGAAATCAGCCCCAGCATTTT.

At least ten counts were recorded for this clonotype. The chain couples TRBV2 to TRBJ1-2, with D unclear. CDR3 length: 13 residues. In germline, CDR1 is SNHLY, CDR2 FYNNEI. Trimming took 1 base from V and 0 from J, leaving 3 bases between them. CDR3 sequence reads: CASSEGPNYGYTF. CDR3 nucleotide sequence: TGTGCCAGCAGTGAAGGACCTAACTATGGCTACACCTTC.

This clonotype came up a few times. The chain is built from TRBV7-6 and TRBJ2-7; unclear D gene. Germline-derived CDR1 and CDR2 are SGHVS and FNYEAQ. CDR3 length equals 14 residues. V gave up 5 bases and J gave up 3 bases, with 14 bases separating them. The CDR3, as DNA: TGTGCCAGCAGCACCCCCCCCAGAATCTACGAGCAGTACTTC. Translation gives CASSTPPRIYEQYF.

This clonotype has a count of ten or more. The chain uses TRBV5-1 and TRBJ1-1, with no clear D. The CDR3 is made up of 13 amino acids. V was cut by 4 bases and J by 1 base, with 8 bases left in between. Per the germline V gene, CDR1 is SGHRS and CDR2 is YFSETQ. The DNA for the CDR3 is TGCGCCAGCAGCGGGAGGTCGAACACTGAAGCTTTCTTT. Translated, it gives CASSGRSNTEAFF.

This clonotype was seen a handful of times. The chain uses TRBV5-6 and TRBJ2-1; 10 nucleotides align to TRBD2. CDR1 and CDR2 (germline): SGHDT, YYEEEE. Trimming cost V 2 bases and J 9 bases; bases outside gene matches: 5. This CDR3 is built from 14 residues. CDR3 sequence: CASSLSGGAGEQFF. The CDR3 DNA reads as TGTGCCAGCAGCTTAAGCGGGGGGGCAGGTGAGCAGTTCTTC. Combining the CDR3 with reference TRBV5-6 and TRBJ2-1 gives the whole variable domain DAGVTQSPTHLIKTRGQQVTLRCSPKSGHDTVSWYQQALGQGPQFIFQYYEEEERQRGNFPDRFSGHQFPNYSSELNVNALLLGDSALYLCASSLSGGAGEQFFGPGTRLTVL.

The rearrangement joins TRBV7-6 to TRBJ2-1, with unresolved D. Per germline, CDR1 SGHVS and CDR2 FNYEAQ. The CDR3 consists of 15 residues. V gave up 5 bases and J gave up 8 bases, with 19 bases separating them. DNA of the CDR3: TGTGCCAGCAGCCCAACTTCTACCGGCTTGGATGAGCAGTTCTTC. Translated: CASSPTSTGLDEQFF.

This rearrangement joins TRBV27 to TRBJ1-1, with a tentative D call TRBD1 (5 bases). V lost 0 bases and J 4 bases, leaving 6 bases between the germline ends. The CDR3 covers 13 residues. Germline-derived CDR1 and CDR2 are MNHEY and SMNVEV (reference sequence). The DNA for the CDR3 is TGTGCCAGCAGTTTATCGGGACCCACTGAAGCTTTCTTT. The encoded protein is CASSLSGPTEAFF.

This clonotype was seen more than once but under ten times. This chain joins TRBV5-6 and TRBJ1-1; D not certain. V shed 2 bases and J shed 4 bases, with 12 bases lying between them. The CDR3 covers 14 residues. Germline-derived CDR1 and CDR2 are SGHDT and YYEEEE. The CDR3 bases are TGTGCCAGCAGCTTCCCCCTAGGGAGCACTGAAGCTTTCTTT. This sequence encodes CASSFPLGSTEAFF.

This clonotype was seen repeatedly, ten times or more. V gene TRBV11-1 combines with J gene TRBJ1-6; D remains unclear. This CDR3 comprises 16 residues. Germline CDR1 reads SGHAT; CDR2 reads FQDESV (reference sequence). The ends were cut back, 1 base at V and 0 bases at J, with 7 bases in the middle. CDR3 loop: CASSLGGSSYNSPLHF. Written as DNA, the CDR3 is TGTGCCAGCAGCTTAGGAGGGAGCTCCTATAATTCACCCCTCCACTTT. Together with reference TRBV11-1 and TRBJ1-6, the CDR3 gives the full variable domain: EAEVAQSPRYKITEKSQAVAFWCDPISGHATLYWYRQILGQGPELLVQFQDESVVDDSQLPKDRFSAERLKGVDSTLKIQPAELGDSAMYLCASSLGGSSYNSPLHFGNGTRLTVT.

This clonotype was picked up a small number of times. V is TRBV4-1 and J is TRBJ1-2; 7 bases are a match to TRBD1. Losses at the gene ends were 1 base for V and 0 bases for J; bases not matched to a gene: 5. Germline values: CDR1 MGHRA, CDR2 YSYEKL. CDR3 size: 16 residues. CDR3: CASSQVTGEANYGYTF. CDR3 DNA: TGCGCCAGCAGCCAAGTTACAGGGGAAGCTAACTATGGCTACACCTTC.

The chain's CDR3 is CASSPGPAGGTQYF. The CDR3 DNA reads TGTGCCAGCAGCCCCGGCCCGGCCGGCGGGACCCAGTACTTC. V and J are TRBV7-2 and TRBJ2-5; D uncertain. Trimming left V 5 bases short and J 7 bases short, with 17 bases between. CDR1 and CDR2 (germline): SGHTA, FQGNSA. CDR3 length: 14 amino acids. Supplemented by reference TRBV7-2 and TRBJ2-5, the full variable domain reads GAGVSQSPSNKVTEKGKDVELRCDPISGHTALYWYRQSLGQGLEFLIYFQGNSAPDKSGLPSDRFSAERTGGSVSTLTIQRTQQEDSAVYLCASSPGPAGGTQYFGPGTRLLVL.

The J gene is TRBJ2-2, the V gene TRBV15, with a tentative D call TRBD2 (6 bases). Germline V gives CDR1 LNHNV, CDR2 YYDKDF (reference sequence). The V end was cut by 4 bases, the J end by 4 bases, with 10 bases between. This CDR3 region has 14 residues. CDR3 loop: CATSTGEATGELFF. The CDR3 DNA reads as TGTGCCACCAGCACCGGGGAGGCCACCGGGGAGCTGTTTTTT.

A note on this clonotype: This could be a read error, since a much larger clone is one nucleotide away. The gene calls are TRBV5-4 and TRBJ2-3, with unresolved D. This CDR3 spans 12 amino acids. Germline CDR1 is SGHNT and CDR2 is YYREEE (reference sequence). The chain's CDR3 is CAGSSESYTQYF. The CDR3, as DNA: TGTGCCGGCAGCTCTGAATCATATACGCAGTATTTT.

This clonotype was counted between two and nine times. The chain combines TRBV29-1 with TRBJ1-2; D call uncertain. Germline V gives CDR1 SQVTM, CDR2 ANQGSEA. V gave up 5 bases and J gave up 2 bases, with 15 bases separating them. This CDR3 region has 14 residues. CDR3 sequence: CSVLPLDPNYGYTF. CDR3 in DNA: TGCAGCGTTCTCCCCTTGGACCCCAACTATGGCTACACCTTC.

This clonotype appeared a few times. The chain is built from TRBV14 and TRBJ2-3; D not certain. Trimming left V 7 bases short and J 4 bases short, with 15 bases between. Germline CDR1 reads SGHDN; CDR2 reads FVKESK. The CDR3 is 14 amino acids. CDR3 DNA: TGTGCCAGCACCCTCGGCCTTGGCGCAGATACGCAGTATTTT. Protein sequence: CASTLGLGADTQYF.

This clonotype has at least ten counts. The gene calls are TRBV12-3 or TRBV12-4 and TRBJ1-1; D ambiguous. The CDR3 consists of 13 residues. The V gene lost 8 bases and the J gene lost 1 base, with 11 bases spanning the gap. CDR3 amino acids: CASRRAANTEAFF. CDR3 sequence (DNA): TGTGCCAGCCGCCGGGCAGCGAACACTGAAGCTTTCTTT.

This clonotype has more than one count but fewer than ten. The gene calls are TRBV7-2 and TRBJ2-3; perhaps D is TRBD1 or TRBD2 (5 bases each). Deletions cut 5 bases from V and 1 base from J, with 16 bases between. The CDR3 runs 16 residues. CDR1 is SGHTA and CDR2 is FQGNSA in the germline V gene. CDR3 sequence (DNA): TGTGCCAGCAGCCCCCTGGGACCTCCAGGCACAGATACGCAGTATTTT. Protein: CASSPLGPPGTDTQYF.

This clonotype has a handful of counts. V usage is TRBV12-3 or TRBV12-4 and J usage is TRBJ2-5; D gene ambiguous. This CDR3 has 13 residues. Deletions cut 6 bases from V and 3 bases from J, with 11 bases between. CDR3 region: CASRPLGKETQYF. The CDR3 bases are TGTGCCAGCAGGCCTCTGGGCAAAGAGACCCAGTACTTC.

The V and J genes are TRBV28 and TRBJ1-1, with TRBD1 matching over 8 bases. V was clipped by 6 bases and J by 0 bases; unmatched bases: 6. This CDR3 has 15 amino acids. The V gene's germline CDR1 is MDHEN and CDR2 SYDVKM. CDR3 in amino acids: CASRGTGGMNTEAFF. The DNA of the CDR3 is TGTGCCAGCAGGGGGACAGGAGGAATGAACACTGAAGCTTTCTTT.

This clonotype turned up a few times. This chain joins TRBV4-1 and TRBJ2-1, with 7 bases that match TRBD1. The CDR3 runs to 12 residues. Germline CDR1 and CDR2: MGHRA and YSYEKL. V gave up 8 bases and J gave up 10 bases; unmatched junction bases: 8. CDR3 DNA sequence: TGCGCCAGCTCGACAGGGACCCTCGAGCAGTTCTTC. It translates to CASSTGTLEQFF.

A few counts support this clonotype. This rearrangement joins TRBV27 to TRBJ1-1, with D perhaps matching TRBD1 (5 bases). This CDR3 has 15 amino acids. V shed 6 bases and J shed 5 bases, with 19 bases lying between them. The germline CDR1 and CDR2 sequences are MNHEY and SMNVEV (reference sequence). CDR3 sequence (DNA): TGTGCCAGCAGCTTTAGGGAGGGGCGCAGAACTGAAGCTTTCTTT. Encoded protein: CASSFREGRRTEAFF.

V and J are TRBV9 and TRBJ2-1; no definite D call. Germline-derived CDR1 and CDR2 are SGDLS and YYNGEE. The CDR3 runs to 14 residues. V dropped 0 bases and J dropped 14 bases, with 18 bases sitting between them. CDR3 loop: CASSVEDSADGEFF. The CDR3 coding sequence is TGTGCCAGCAGCGTAGAGGATTCGGCGGACGGTGAGTTCTTC.

J is TRBJ2-7 and V is TRBV7-8; 7 positions agree with TRBD1. The J segment lost 1 base and the V segment lost 5 bases, leaving 8 bases of the junction unmatched. The CDR3 consists of 15 residues. CDR1 is SGHVS and CDR2 is FQNEAQ in the germline V gene. The CDR3 DNA sequence: TGTGCCAGCAGCCGAAACCGACAGGGATCCTACGAGCAGTACTTC. Translated: CASSRNRQGSYEQYF.

This clonotype was observed a handful of times. V and J are TRBV10-3 and TRBJ2-2; the D is unclear. V lost 5 bases to trimming and J lost 1 base, with 5 bases between them. Per the germline V gene, CDR1 is ENHRY and CDR2 is SYGVKD. This CDR3 contains 13 residues. CDR3: CAISRVNTGELFF. In DNA, the CDR3 is TGTGCCATCAGTCGGGTGAACACCGGGGAGCTGTTTTTT.

This clonotype was counted a few times. The chain joins TRBV5-1 to TRBJ1-5, with 7 positions matching TRBD1. The CDR3 totals 14 residues. Unmatched junction bases numbered 5, after V lost 4 bases and J lost 4 bases. CDR1 is SGHRS, CDR2 YFSETQ, per germline. The CDR3 region is CASSPTGRNQPQHF. The CDR3 DNA sequence: TGCGCCAGCAGCCCGACAGGGAGAAATCAGCCCCAGCATTTT. Variable domain in full (rest from reference TRBV5-1 and TRBJ1-5): KAGVTQTPRYLIKTRGQQVTLSCSPISGHRSVSWYQQTPGQGLQFLFEYFSETQRNKGNFPGRFSGRQFSNSRSEMNVSTLELGDSALYLCASSPTGRNQPQHFGDGTRLSIL.

The J gene is TRBJ1-6, the V gene TRBV4-3; D unclear. Germline CDR1 and CDR2: LGHNA and YSLEER. The CDR3 covers 13 residues. Deletions cut 0 bases from V and 12 bases from J, with 9 bases between. CDR3 residues: CASSQDNTLPLHF. The CDR3 bases are TGCGCCAGCAGCCAAGACAACACCTTACCCCTCCACTTT.